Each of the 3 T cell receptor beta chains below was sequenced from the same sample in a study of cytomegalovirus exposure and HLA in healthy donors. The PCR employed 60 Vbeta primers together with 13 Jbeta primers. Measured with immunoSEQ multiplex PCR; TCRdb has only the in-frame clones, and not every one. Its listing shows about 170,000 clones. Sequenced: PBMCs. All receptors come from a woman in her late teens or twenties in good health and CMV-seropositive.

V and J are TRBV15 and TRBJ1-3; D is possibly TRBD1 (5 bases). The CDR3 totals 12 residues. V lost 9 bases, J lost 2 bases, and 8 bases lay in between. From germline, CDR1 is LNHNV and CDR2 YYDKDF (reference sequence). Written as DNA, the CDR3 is TGTGCCACGCGGGGCCCTGGAAACACCATATATTTT. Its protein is CATRGPGNTIYF.

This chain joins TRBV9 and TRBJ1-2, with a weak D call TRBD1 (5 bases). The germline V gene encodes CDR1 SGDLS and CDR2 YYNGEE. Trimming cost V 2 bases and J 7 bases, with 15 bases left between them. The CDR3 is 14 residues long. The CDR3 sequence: CASSVDGGVSGYTF. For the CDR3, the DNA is TGTGCCAGCAGCGTCGACGGAGGGGTGTCTGGCTACACCTTC.

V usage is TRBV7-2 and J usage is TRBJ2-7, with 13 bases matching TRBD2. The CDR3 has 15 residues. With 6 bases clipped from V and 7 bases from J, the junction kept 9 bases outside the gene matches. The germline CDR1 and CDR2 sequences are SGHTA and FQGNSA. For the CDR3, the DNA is TGTGCCAGCAGTTCCCGGACTAGCGGGAGTGATGAGCAGTACTTC. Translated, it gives CASSSRTSGSDEQYF.